The 14 T cell receptor beta chains reported below all come from one sample, sequenced in a study of blood T cells in healthy people across ages. Together with a sample-barcoded 5' primer, a J-beta primer mix was included in a second PCR lasting roughly 6 to 12 cycles. TCRdb re-called the 5' RACE reads through MiXCR, storing one row per CDR3 protein. The sample lists 630,000 or so distinct CDR3 sequences, roughly 31% seen once, with more than 15% in the top ten. What was sequenced was blood. These receptors were taken from a woman aged 80 or over in good health.

This clonotype came up a few times. The rearrangement uses TRBV9 and TRBJ1-1, with TRBD1 matching over 7 bases. The CDR3 runs to 14 residues. The germline CDR1 and CDR2 sequences are SGDLS and YYNGEE. Trimming removed 2 bases from V and 4 bases from J; junction bases left unmatched: 5. Written as DNA, the CDR3 is TGTGCCAGCAGCGTGACAGGGTCGTTCACTGAAGCTTTCTTT. Translation: CASSVTGSFTEAFF.

This clonotype was recorded many times. The rearrangement uses TRBV15 and TRBJ2-3; 9 bases match TRBD2. Losses at the gene ends were 0 bases for V and 3 bases for J; bases not matched to a gene: 13. The CDR3 has 19 residues. CDR1 is LNHNV and CDR2 is YYDKDF in the germline V gene (reference sequence). The DNA of the CDR3 is TGTGCCACCAGCAGAGATAGGCGGGGGGGGGAGGGAAAAACAGATACGCAGTATTTT. Its translation is CATSRDRRGGEGKTDTQYF.

Turning to this clonotype: A read error may explain this, as a much larger clone is one base away. This chain joins TRBV11-2 and TRBJ2-1; TRBD1 or TRBD2 may be the D gene (5 bases each). The CDR3 has 14 amino acids. CDR1 and CDR2 from the germline V gene are SGHAT and FQNNGV. The CDR3 DNA is TGTGCCAGCAGCTTAGACCGCTGGGGGAATGGGCAGTTCTTC. Translated: CASSLDRWGNGQFF.

The CDR3 bases are TGTGCCAGCAGCGCCGCGGCTTGGCGGGGGGGCCCTATGGTACCCGATACGCAGTATTTT. Translated, it gives CASSAAAWRGGPMVPDTQYF. The rearrangement links TRBV7-8 to TRBJ2-3; 9 bases fit TRBD2. The length of the CDR3 is 20 residues. In germline, CDR1 is SGHVS, CDR2 FQNEAQ. V lost 5 bases, J lost 6 bases, and 24 bases stayed unmatched.

In its sample, this clonotype was seen a few times. This sequence joins TRBV2 and TRBJ1-2; D gene ambiguous. The CDR3 spans 15 residues. Per the germline V gene, CDR1 is SNHLY and CDR2 is FYNNEI. V was trimmed by 7 bases and J by 4 bases, leaving 19 bases between them. Here the CDR3 DNA reads TGTGCCAGCATGCCAGAACTTCATTTCCGCTATGGCTACACCTTC. Protein sequence: CASMPELHFRYGYTF.

This chain links TRBV28 with TRBJ2-1; 7 nucleotides align to TRBD1. This CDR3 region has 15 residues. Germline CDR1 MDHEN, CDR2 SYDVKM. After removal of 5 bases from V and 9 bases from J, the junction contained 13 bases not matched to a gene. The CDR3 loop reads CASSTRDRLHSEQFF. CDR3 nucleotides: TGTGCCAGCAGTACCCGGGACAGACTGCACAGTGAGCAGTTCTTC. The full variable domain, its missing parts supplied by reference TRBV28 and TRBJ2-1, is DVKVTQSSRYLVKRTGEKVFLECVQDMDHENMFWYRQDPGLGLRLIYFSYDVKMKEKGDIPEGYSVSREKKERFSLILESASTNQTSMYLCASSTRDRLHSEQFFGPGTRLTVL.

The chain combines TRBV30 with TRBJ2-5; D is possibly TRBD1 (6 bases). CDR1 and CDR2 from the germline V gene are GTSNPN and SVGIG (reference sequence). V lost 0 bases to trimming and J lost 5 bases, with 31 bases between them. This CDR3 contains 20 residues. In DNA form, the CDR3 reads TGTGCCTGGAGTGTGATGTTCGGACAGCCAGCGGAGGACCCACCGGAGACCCAGTACTTC. Amino acid sequence: CAWSVMFGQPAEDPPETQYF.

This clonotype turned up a few times. This clone may be a read error of a much larger clone one base away. V usage is TRBV29-1 and J usage is TRBJ2-1, with TRBD1 matching 10 bases. The DNA end is a closer match to TRBJ2-7, so the J assignment may be wrong. The CDR3 is 16 amino acids. Germline V gene lookup returns CDR1 SQVTM and CDR2 ANQGSEA. The CDR3 DNA sequence: TGCAGCGTTGAATTCGGGGGACAGGGGACCTACAATGAGCAGTACTTC. Amino acids: CSVEFGGQGTYNEQYF.

At least ten counts were recorded for this clonotype. The chain combines TRBV29-1 with TRBJ2-5, with D uncertain. The germline CDR1 and CDR2 sequences are SQVTM and ANQGSEA. V was trimmed by 6 bases and J by 5 bases, leaving 16 bases between them. The length of the CDR3 is 13 residues. The CDR3 coding sequence is TGCAGCGTAGCCCCCGGGTCTGGGGAGACCCAGTACTTC. Translating it yields CSVAPGSGETQYF.

The chain has TRBV6-6 and TRBJ1-1; D gene uncertain. The germline V gene encodes CDR1 MNHNY and CDR2 SVGAGI (reference sequence). The CDR3 is 15 amino acids. V gave up 3 bases and J gave up 0 bases, with 11 bases separating them. DNA for the CDR3: TGTGCCAGCAGTTATATTAAGGGATTGAACACTGAAGCTTTCTTT. The encoded protein is CASSYIKGLNTEAFF.

This clonotype is a singleton in its sample. The genes are TRBV5-1 and TRBJ2-5, with 8 nucleotides matching TRBD1. The length of the CDR3 is 16 residues. The germline V gene encodes CDR1 SGHRS and CDR2 YFSETQ. V shed 3 bases, J shed 2 bases, and the junction held 9 bases outside the gene matches. The CDR3 spells CASSSSPRTGQETQYF. CDR3 bases: TGCGCCAGCAGCTCCTCCCCGAGGACAGGGCAAGAGACCCAGTACTTC.

A word on this clonotype: This may arise from a read error, as a much more abundant clone is one base away. J is TRBJ1-5 and V is TRBV10-3; the D gene is possibly TRBD1 (5 bases). CDR1 and CDR2 from the germline V gene are ENHRY and SYGVKD. CDR3 length: 13 residues. The CDR3 reads CTIRQGLNQPQHF. The CDR3 DNA follows: TGTACCATCAGGCAGGGTCTTAATCAGCCCCAGCATTTT.

This clonotype was found many times. This chain joins TRBV7-9 and TRBJ1-1; 7 positions agree with TRBD1. This CDR3 region has 14 residues. In germline, CDR1 is SEHNR, CDR2 FQNEAQ (reference sequence). Trimming cost V 3 bases and J 5 bases; bases outside gene matches: 6. The CDR3 loop reads CASSFRQGGTEAFF. The CDR3 coding sequence is TGTGCCAGCAGCTTCCGACAGGGAGGAACTGAAGCTTTCTTT.

This chain connects TRBV4-3 to TRBJ2-1; D ambiguous. Trimming removed 1 base from V and 4 bases from J, with 5 bases in between. This CDR3 contains 13 residues. Germline CDR1 and CDR2: LGHNA and YSLEER. The chain's CDR3 is CASSQVRYNEQFF. The CDR3 DNA is TGCGCCAGCAGCCAAGTGCGTTACAATGAGCAGTTCTTC.